This T cell receptor (beta chain) is from a study of OX40 agonist ivuxolimab in advanced cancers. Turning to the study itself: While on treatment, patients had intravenous ivuxolimab at 0.01 to 10 mg/kg every 2 weeks.

Overall study findings and caveats: On average, a greater number of expanded clones characterised CD8+ T cells relative to CD4+. In the expanded peripheral T cells, antigen specificity was never determined.

This clone appeared a single time. Its antigen is not identified. The germline CDR1 and CDR2 sequences are LNHDA and SQIVND (reference sequence). The V segment lost 3 bases and the J segment 3 bases; nucleotides outside the gene matches: 4. The CDR3 runs 15 residues. Produced via immunoSEQ multiplex PCR; TCRdb's table is partial and in-frame only. The table includes 74,000 or so clones, about 92% detected once. This chain links TRBV19 with TRBJ1-4, with 7 bases lining up with TRBD1. Sequencing was performed on CD4+ or CD8+ T cells sorted from blood, taken in a trial of the OX40 agonist ivuxolimab. The sequence was obtained from an adult with an advanced solid tumor such as melanoma, head and neck, liver or kidney cancer. CDR3 sequence: CASSIGDRSNEKLFF. In DNA form, the CDR3 reads TGTGCCAGTAGTATCGGGGACAGATCTAATGAAAAACTGTTTTTT.